Sequencing of this T cell receptor (beta chain) was carried out in a study of T-cell memory formation after mild COVID-19. Broader study findings: There was a balanced CD4/CD8 profile in clones contracting day 15 to 85, and later expanders leaned CD4+.

This clonotype appeared a few times. Antigen specificity is unknown. Germline CDR1 is SQVTM and CDR2 is ANQGSEA. The CDR3 has 15 residues. Trimming at V came to 0 bases and at J to 1 base, leaving 5 bases not matched to a gene. Via MiXCR, TCRdb re-called the 5' RACE reads, giving one row per CDR3 protein. The sample lists about 260,000 distinct CDR3 sequences, about 17% occurring once. This chain connects TRBV29-1 to TRBJ1-1, with 7 positions matching TRBD1. Sequences were obtained from PBMCs or a T cell subset sorted from them (not recorded which). This sequence was found in a young man who had mild COVID-19 (a few samples of this study predate the infection). Cell type and time point are not known. The CDR3 region has the DNA TGCAGCGTTGAAGATCAGACAGGGTGGAACACTGAAGCTTTCTTT. Its translation is CSVEDQTGWNTEAFF.